These 2 T cell receptor beta chains share one sample of origin, sequenced in a study of T cells in localized non-small cell lung cancer. Measured with immunoSEQ multiplex PCR; TCRdb has only the in-frame clones, and not every one. Counted here are roughly 84,000 clones, around 90% occurring once; the ten biggest clones make up around 20%. The sequencing here drew on peripheral blood, taken before any cancer treatment. The receptors originated from a woman aged 40-69 years with stage I squamous cell lung carcinoma.

The chain joins TRBV6-4 to TRBJ1-1; TRBD1 matches 11 bases. The germline CDR1 and CDR2 sequences are MRHNA and SNTAGT. CDR3 length: 17 residues. Trimming cost V 0 bases and J 0 bases; bases outside gene matches: 3. Written as DNA, the CDR3 is TGTGCCAGCAGTGACTCCGGGACAGGGGGGTTGAACACTGAAGCTTTCTTT. It is translated as CASSDSGTGGLNTEAFF.

This clone was recorded only once. The rearrangement joins TRBV4-1 to TRBJ1-3; a possible D gene is TRBD1 (5 bases). The ends were cut back, 0 bases at V and 0 bases at J, with 15 bases in the middle. The CDR3 is 18 residues long. Germline-derived CDR1 and CDR2 are MGHRA and YSYEKL. The CDR3 protein is CASSQDPTGLSSGNTIYF. CDR3 nucleotides: TGCGCCAGCAGCCAAGACCCTACAGGCCTGAGCTCTGGAAACACCATATATTTT.